This T cell receptor (beta chain) emerged from a study of T cell repertoires in cytomegalovirus infection. Background on the study: Evidence of both CMV infection and a matching HLA type came from public TCR beta signatures.

MiXCR, run by TCRdb on the reads, gives a single entry per CDR3 protein. The table includes around 210,000 distinct CDR3 sequences, approximately 7% detected once. Overall study findings and caveats: In two of eight donors, the top clonotype was HLA-C-restricted CMV-specific. Cumulative public TCR beta family frequency identified carriers of CMV plus the relevant HLA.

This clonotype has ten or more counts. Its antigen is unknown. There are 14 residues in the CDR3. V lost 3 bases to trimming and J lost 4 bases, with 10 bases between them. From germline, CDR1 is SGHAT and CDR2 FQNNGV. This clonotype was obtained from a human donor in good health (CMV status not recorded). Some clones in this sample may be carry-over from other donors' samples. Sequenced: PBMCs. The chain joins TRBV11-2 to TRBJ1-3; D not certain. As DNA, the CDR3 is TGTGCCAGCAGCTTTGCCGCGAGGGGAAACACCATATATTTT. Its protein product is CASSFAARGNTIYF.